The next 24 T cell receptor beta chains were all read from a single sample in a study of blood T cell repertoires in COVID-19. Profiled with immunoSEQ multiplex PCR; TCRdb holds only in-frame clones, not every one. The data hold about 160,000 clones, with approximately 90% observed a single time. Sample: peripheral blood. The source is a man aged 25-40 years with COVID-19, enrolled during active disease.

V is TRBV29-1 and J is TRBJ1-1; no clear D gene. V was pared by 3 bases and J by 4 bases, with 9 bases between. CDR1 is SQVTM, CDR2 ANQGSEA, per germline. This CDR3 spans 12 amino acids. This CDR3 reads CSVDEVGTEAFF. CDR3 DNA sequence: TGCAGCGTTGATGAGGTGGGCACTGAAGCTTTCTTT.

The table lists this clone with a count of one. The chain carries TRBV7-7 and TRBJ2-2; D uncertain. Trimming stripped 0 bases from V and 1 base from J, with 6 bases between. CDR3 length: 15 amino acids. Germline V gene sequence: CDR1 SSHAT, CDR2 FNYEAQ (reference sequence). The CDR3 DNA reads TGTGCCAGCAGCTTAGCGCTAGGGAACACCGGGGAGCTGTTTTTT. Its protein is CASSLALGNTGELFF.

The chain combines TRBV19 with TRBJ1-2, with TRBD1 matching over 12 bases. Trimming removed 7 bases from V and 11 bases from J; junction bases left unmatched: 20. This CDR3 contains 17 residues. The germline V gene has CDR1 LNHDA and CDR2 SQIVND (reference sequence). CDR3 protein: CASIPTGTGGVVGGYTF. CDR3 sequence (DNA): TGTGCCAGTATTCCTACCGGGACAGGGGGCGTCGTTGGTGGTTACACCTTC.

The genes are TRBV2 and TRBJ1-3; D is possibly TRBD1 (5 bases). This CDR3 has 14 amino acids. V was clipped by 2 bases and J by 4 bases, with 9 bases between them. Germline assignment: CDR1 SNHLY and CDR2 FYNNEI. CDR3 protein: CASSELGAGNTIYF. CDR3 nucleotide sequence: TGTGCCAGCAGTGAATTAGGGGCCGGAAACACCATATATTTT.

The rearrangement uses TRBV2 and TRBJ1-2; 8 nucleotides align to TRBD1. V dropped 6 bases and J dropped 3; count of bases not matched to a gene: 6. The germline V gene encodes CDR1 SNHLY and CDR2 FYNNEI. The CDR3 has 14 amino acids. CDR3: CASRDNRGDYGYTF. The CDR3 region has the DNA TGTGCCAGCAGGGACAACAGGGGGGACTATGGCTACACCTTC.

This chain connects TRBV7-2 to TRBJ2-7; TRBD1 is a possible D gene (5 bases). Trimming took off 2 bases at V and 5 bases at J, with 13 bases between the two ends. The CDR3 spans 14 residues. Germline loops: CDR1 SGHTA, CDR2 FQGNSA. DNA of the CDR3: TGTGCCAGCAGCTTAAGGGGCCCGACGAACGAGCAGTACTTC. Protein product: CASSLRGPTNEQYF.

This CDR3 is CASSVGRGGGNTGELFF. DNA for the CDR3: TGTGCCAGCAGCGTAGGTAGAGGTGGCGGGAACACCGGGGAGCTGTTTTTT. The genes are TRBV9 and TRBJ2-2; D unresolved. Germline lookup yields CDR1 SGDLS and CDR2 YYNGEE. This CDR3 comprises 17 residues. Between the trimmed V and J ends, which lost 0 bases and 1 base, there was a span of 13 bases.

V is TRBV7-3 and J is TRBJ2-1, with 11 nucleotides matching TRBD2. The CDR3 loop spans 16 amino acids. The germline V gene encodes CDR1 SGHTA and CDR2 FQGTGA. Trimming took 5 bases from V and 3 from J; bases not matched to a gene: 6. CDR3 loop: CASSKTGTSGYNEQFF. Written as DNA, the CDR3 is TGTGCCAGCAGCAAGACTGGGACTAGCGGCTACAATGAGCAGTTCTTC.

The chain combines TRBV27 with TRBJ2-5; weak D call: TRBD1 (6 bases). V was clipped by 6 bases and J by 1 base, with 18 bases between them. There are 16 residues in the CDR3. From germline, CDR1 is MNHEY and CDR2 SMNVEV (reference sequence). DNA of the CDR3: TGTGCCAGCAGCTACACCTCAGGGGATCCCCAAGAGACCCAGTACTTC. Translated: CASSYTSGDPQETQYF.

In DNA, the CDR3 is TGCGCCAGCAGCTTGGCTCGGACTAGCGGGGGGGAAGAGACCCAGTACTTC. Protein product: CASSLARTSGGEETQYF. This rearrangement joins TRBV5-1 to TRBJ2-5; 15 nucleotides align to TRBD2. CDR3 length: 17 amino acids. Germline CDR1 reads SGHRS; CDR2 reads YFSETQ. V lost 0 bases to trimming and J lost 3 bases; unmatched junction nucleotides: 3.

CDR3 DNA: TGTGCCAGCAGGCCGGGACAGGGGCTTGGTAGCCCTGGCTACACCTTC. Protein product: CASRPGQGLGSPGYTF. The chain is built from TRBV27 and TRBJ1-2; 10 bases are a match to TRBD1. The germline CDR1 and CDR2 sequences are MNHEY and SMNVEV (reference sequence). J lost 7 bases, V lost 6 bases, and 14 bases had no gene match. The CDR3 spans 16 residues.

The genes are TRBV6-5 and TRBJ1-2, with D tentatively TRBD1 (6 bases). Germline CDR1 MNHEY, CDR2 SVGAGI. V lost 2 bases, J lost 6 bases, and 16 bases lay in between. The length of the CDR3 is 15 residues. This chain's CDR3 is CASSYGDRSGDGYTF. CDR3 in DNA: TGTGCCAGCAGTTACGGCGACAGGTCAGGCGATGGCTACACCTTC.

The chain is built from TRBV15 and TRBJ2-2; maybe TRBD1 (5 bases). The CDR3 has 15 residues. Trimming left V 1 base short and J 7 bases short, with 13 bases between. The V gene's germline CDR1 is LNHNV and CDR2 YYDKDF (reference sequence). DNA for the CDR3: TGTGCCACCAGCAGAGGAGACAGTCTCGGCGGGGAGCTGTTTTTT. This translates into CATSRGDSLGGELFF.

The V and J genes are TRBV28 and TRBJ1-2, with D unclear. Per germline, CDR1 MDHEN and CDR2 SYDVKM. The CDR3 loop spans 14 amino acids. V was cut by 6 bases and J by 10 bases, with 21 bases left in between. CDR3 DNA sequence: TGTGCCAGCAGCACACCCAATGGGCTGTGGGTCTACACCTTC. Protein: CASSTPNGLWVYTF.

V usage is TRBV6-5 and J usage is TRBJ2-7, with TRBD2 identical over 7 bases. From germline, CDR1 is MNHEY and CDR2 SVGAGI. The CDR3 has 13 amino acids. V shed 7 bases and J 5 bases; nucleotides not matched to a gene: 8. CDR3 in amino acids: CASTYWGRDEQYF. For the CDR3, the DNA is TGTGCCAGCACCTATTGGGGGAGGGACGAGCAGTACTTC.

V usage is TRBV27 and J usage is TRBJ2-7; TRBD1 matches 11 bases. Germline CDR1 and CDR2: MNHEY and SMNVEV (reference sequence). J gave up 1 base and V 5 bases, and 4 bases lay outside the gene matches. CDR3 length equals 15 residues. The DNA of the CDR3 is TGTGCCAGCAGTCAGGACAGGGGGCCTTCCTACGAGCAGTACTTC. As protein: CASSQDRGPSYEQYF.

This chain connects TRBV4-3 to TRBJ1-2; D is undetermined. Germline assignment: CDR1 LGHNA and CDR2 YSLEER. The CDR3 runs to 14 residues. V lost 4 bases to trimming and J lost 5 bases, with 14 bases between them. CDR3 protein: CASSPKTNFYGYTF. CDR3 coding DNA: TGCGCCAGCAGCCCAAAGACTAATTTTTATGGCTACACCTTC.

The chain has TRBV27 and TRBJ1-1; the D gene is possibly TRBD1 (5 bases). There are 15 residues in the CDR3. Germline values: CDR1 MNHEY, CDR2 SMNVEV (reference sequence). Trimming pared 4 bases from V and 3 bases from J, leaving 15 bases between. CDR3 protein: CASSSVEGRYTEAFF. CDR3 bases: TGTGCCAGCAGTTCTGTCGAGGGGAGGTACACTGAAGCTTTCTTT.

The genes are TRBV6-6 and TRBJ1-2; a possible D gene is TRBD1 (5 bases). Trimming pared 6 bases from V and 6 bases from J, leaving 20 bases between. Germline V gene lookup returns CDR1 MNHNY and CDR2 SVGAGI (reference sequence). The CDR3 is 15 amino acids. CDR3 sequence: CASSPGGGTWDGYTF. The DNA for the CDR3 is TGTGCCAGCAGCCCCGGGGGAGGGACTTGGGATGGCTACACCTTC.

The chain joins TRBV7-8 to TRBJ1-3, with a possible D match to TRBD1 (5 bases). The V gene's germline CDR1 is SGHVS and CDR2 FQNEAQ. The CDR3 is 18 residues long. With 1 base removed from V and 0 bases from J, the gap between germline ends came to 16 bases. The CDR3 DNA reads TGTGCCAGCAGCTTAGTGGGGGGGACGGGAAGCTCTGGAAACACCATATATTTT. Translation: CASSLVGGTGSSGNTIYF.

V is TRBV28 and J is TRBJ1-4; D not resolved. The germline CDR1 and CDR2 sequences are MDHEN and SYDVKM. V was clipped by 8 bases and J by 5 bases, with 12 bases between them. The CDR3 spans 13 residues. CDR3 nucleotides: TGTGCCAGCCTCAACCAGATAAATGAAAAACTGTTTTTT. Protein: CASLNQINEKLFF.

The chain links TRBV6-5 to TRBJ1-1; 7 nucleotides line up with TRBD1. This CDR3 has 14 amino acids. Trimming at V came to 2 bases and at J to 4 bases, leaving 4 bases not matched to a gene. Germline lookup yields CDR1 MNHEY and CDR2 SVGAGI. CDR3 sequence reads: CASSYGAGGTEAFF. CDR3 coding DNA: TGTGCCAGCAGTTACGGGGCAGGGGGCACTGAAGCTTTCTTT.

J is TRBJ1-2 and V is TRBV29-1, with D possibly TRBD1 on 6 matching bases. The CDR3 is 12 amino acids. Germline lookup yields CDR1 SQVTM and CDR2 ANQGSEA. Trimming took off 4 bases at V and 8 bases at J, with 14 bases between the two ends. CDR3 nucleotide sequence: TGCAGCGTTGTTGGGGGGGCTGGAGGCTACACCTTC. Protein product: CSVVGGAGGYTF.

The chain links TRBV15 to TRBJ2-1; D ambiguous. In germline, CDR1 is LNHNV, CDR2 YYDKDF (reference sequence). This CDR3 has 14 residues. V gave up 8 bases and J gave up 0 bases, with 11 bases separating them. The CDR3 spells CATARPSSYNEQFF. CDR3 in DNA: TGTGCCACCGCGCGTCCGAGCTCCTACAATGAGCAGTTCTTC.